This TCR beta chain was recovered during a study of cytomegalovirus exposure and HLA in healthy donors. PCR was performed using 60 Vbeta and 13 Jbeta primers. The data were produced by immunoSEQ multiplex PCR, yet TCRdb's version contains in-frame clones alone and is incomplete. The table records around 220,000 clones, approximately 80% of them present only once. The V end lost 1 base, the J end lost 5 bases, and 10 bases lay between the germline ends. CDR1 and CDR2 from the germline V gene are SGHRS and YFSETQ. The CDR3 runs 13 residues. The V and J genes are TRBV5-1 and TRBJ2-7, with D possibly being TRBD1 (6 bases). This TCR derives from a girl aged 5-17 years in good health and CMV-seronegative. The sequenced sample consisted of PBMCs. The CDR3 is CASSLHRDNEQYF. CDR3 sequence (DNA): TGCGCCAGCAGCTTGCACAGGGATAACGAGCAGTACTTC.